The 16 T cell receptor beta chains presented below share a single source sample, sequenced in a study of T-cell memory formation after mild COVID-19. Via MiXCR, TCRdb re-called the 5' RACE reads, giving one row per CDR3 protein. Of 95,000 to 120,000 distinct CDR3 sequences listed, around a fifth are singletons. The sequenced sample consisted of PBMCs or a T cell subset sorted from them (not recorded which). These receptor sequences come from a man aged 18 to 30 who had mild COVID-19 (a few samples of this study predate the infection). Cell type and time point are not known.

This clonotype turned up a few times. The V gene is TRBV6-2 or TRBV6-3, the J gene TRBJ2-1; D unresolved. CDR1 is MNHEY, CDR2 SVGEGT, per germline. The length of the CDR3 is 13 residues. The V and J ends lost 10 bases and 6 bases respectively, with 16 bases between them. The CDR3 bases are TGTGCCACCTTACAGATTGGGTTCAATGAGCAGTTCTTC. Protein: CATLQIGFNEQFF.

This chain connects TRBV5-1 to TRBJ1-2; no clear D gene. CDR3 length equals 13 residues. V lost 4 bases, J lost 7 bases, and 14 bases lay in between. Germline values: CDR1 SGHRS, CDR2 YFSETQ. The CDR3 here is CASSPGGVLGYTF. In DNA form, the CDR3 reads TGCGCCAGCAGCCCCGGTGGGGTACTTGGCTACACCTTC. The full variable domain, in which reference TRBV5-1 and TRBJ1-2 provide the parts outside the CDR3, is KAGVTQTPRYLIKTRGQQVTLSCSPISGHRSVSWYQQTPGQGLQFLFEYFSETQRNKGNFPGRFSGRQFSNSRSEMNVSTLELGDSALYLCASSPGGVLGYTFGSGTRLTVV.

This clonotype was observed many times. This chain connects TRBV6-5 to TRBJ2-3, with a tentative D call TRBD2 (5 bases). The CDR3 contains 15 residues. Trimming took 0 bases from V and 4 from J, leaving 11 bases between them. Per the germline V gene, CDR1 is MNHEY and CDR2 is SVGAGI. The CDR3 region has the DNA TGTGCCAGCAGTTACTCTTCCGGGGATCCAGATACGCAGTATTTT. This gives the protein CASSYSSGDPDTQYF.

This clonotype turned up a few times. V and J are TRBV7-9 and TRBJ1-4, with TRBD1 as a possible D gene (6 bases). This CDR3 region has 16 residues. The V gene lost 11 bases and the J gene lost 0 bases, with 19 bases spanning the gap. Germline V gene lookup returns CDR1 SEHNR and CDR2 FQNEAQ (reference sequence). In nucleotides, the CDR3 is TGTGCCGGGGGGGCGTTCCAGGGTGCAACTAATGAAAAACTGTTTTTT. It translates to CAGGAFQGATNEKLFF.

This clonotype was observed a few times. V gene TRBV6-1 combines with J gene TRBJ1-5; perhaps TRBD1 as D (6 bases). CDR1 and CDR2 (germline): MNHNS, SASEGT. There are 13 residues in the CDR3. Trimming removed 7 bases from V and 5 bases from J, with 12 bases in between. The CDR3 coding sequence is TGTGCCAGCAACGTAGGGGGTGATCAGCCCCAGCATTTT. Translating gives CASNVGGDQPQHF.

This clonotype appeared a few times. This chain links TRBV19 with TRBJ1-5; D possibly corresponds to TRBD1 (5 bases). The germline CDR1 and CDR2 sequences are LNHDA and SQIVND (reference sequence). Trimming took 6 bases from V and 6 from J, leaving 15 bases between them. The CDR3 spans 14 residues. Written as DNA, the CDR3 is TGTGCCAGTAGGAAGACAGTCTCTGGTCAGCCCCAGCATTTT. Amino acids: CASRKTVSGQPQHF.

The chain employs TRBV9 and TRBJ2-1, with D maybe TRBD2 (6 bases). The CDR3 loop spans 17 amino acids. The germline CDR1 and CDR2 sequences are SGDLS and YYNGEE. V was pared by 4 bases and J by 0 bases, with 17 bases between. CDR3 residues: CASSHLRDLSSYNEQFF. The CDR3 DNA reads as TGTGCCAGCAGCCACTTAAGGGACTTAAGCTCCTACAATGAGCAGTTCTTC.

The V call is TRBV7-9, the J call TRBJ1-3; TRBD1 might be the D (5 bases). V dropped 2 bases and J dropped 2 bases, with 10 bases sitting between them. Germline CDR1 SEHNR, CDR2 FQNEAQ (reference sequence). There are 15 residues in the CDR3. The CDR3 DNA sequence: TGTGCCAGCAGCTTAAGGGGTAACGCTGGAAACACCATATATTTT. Translated, it gives CASSLRGNAGNTIYF.

The chain recombines TRBV7-9 with TRBJ2-7; 9 bases match TRBD1. Germline V gene data show CDR1 as SEHNR and CDR2 as FQNEAQ (reference sequence). The trim removed 7 bases at V and 3 bases at J, leaving 4 bases unmatched. This CDR3 has 13 residues. The CDR3 sequence: CASTGTGFYEQYF. The CDR3 nucleotides read TGTGCCAGCACCGGGACAGGGTTCTACGAGCAGTACTTC.

The rearrangement links TRBV3-1 to TRBJ1-2; D gene unclear. In germline, CDR1 is LGHDT, CDR2 YNNKEL (reference sequence). The CDR3 runs to 13 residues. The V end lost 5 bases, the J end lost 3 bases, and 10 bases lay between the germline ends. The CDR3 DNA reads TGTGCCAGCAGCTCGGCCGGGGACTATGGCTACACCTTC. Residues: CASSSAGDYGYTF. The variable domain in full, completed from reference TRBV3-1 and TRBJ1-2, reads DTAVSQTPKYLVTQMGNDKSIKCEQNLGHDTMYWYKQDSKKFLKIMFSYNNKELIINETVPNRFSPKSPDKAHLNLHINSLELGDSAVYFCASSSAGDYGYTFGSGTRLTVV.

The chain's CDR3 is CASSPGGIEQYF. In DNA form, the CDR3 reads TGCGCCAGCAGCCCCGGGGGCATCGAGCAGTACTTC. The rearrangement uses TRBV10-1 and TRBJ2-7, with D tentatively TRBD1 or TRBD2 (6 bases each). CDR1 and CDR2 (germline): WNHNN, SYGVQD (reference sequence). This CDR3 is built from 12 residues. V lost 6 bases to trimming and J lost 6 bases, with 12 bases between them.

J is TRBJ1-5 and V is TRBV12-3 or TRBV12-4; D is undetermined. V lost 5 bases to trimming and J lost 3 bases, with 11 bases between them. CDR3 length equals 14 residues. The CDR3 here is CASSSRRHNQPQHF. The CDR3, as DNA: TGTGCCAGCAGTAGCCGACGGCACAATCAGCCCCAGCATTTT.

In its sample, this clonotype was seen a few times. This chain uses TRBV30 with TRBJ1-1; D is unresolved. Looked up from germline, CDR1 is GTSNPN and CDR2 is SVGIG (reference sequence). The CDR3 consists of 11 residues. The V and J ends lost 3 bases and 11 bases respectively, with 13 bases between them. The CDR3 region is CAWSPVLGAFF. For the CDR3, the DNA is TGTGCCTGGAGCCCCGTCCTTGGGGCTTTCTTT.

This clonotype has at least ten counts. This chain connects TRBV6-2 or TRBV6-3 to TRBJ2-5; the match to TRBD2 covers 13 bases. Germline CDR1 reads MNHEY; CDR2 reads SVGEGT. This CDR3 spans 19 amino acids. V shed 0 bases and J 5 bases; nucleotides not matched to a gene: 12. CDR3 loop: CASSYSVGLAGERRETQYF. In DNA, the CDR3 is TGTGCCAGCAGTTACTCCGTTGGACTAGCGGGGGAAAGGAGGGAGACCCAGTACTTC.

This clonotype occurred many times. The chain carries TRBV5-1 and TRBJ2-7, with 8 nucleotides matching TRBD1. After removal of 1 base from V and 3 bases from J, the junction contained 9 bases not matched to a gene. The CDR3 loop spans 16 amino acids. Germline CDR1 and CDR2: SGHRS and YFSETQ. CDR3 loop: CASSLYQGAKDYEQYF. DNA for the CDR3: TGCGCCAGCAGCTTGTATCAGGGGGCAAAGGACTACGAGCAGTACTTC. The full variable domain, rest sourced from reference TRBV5-1 and TRBJ2-7, is KAGVTQTPRYLIKTRGQQVTLSCSPISGHRSVSWYQQTPGQGLQFLFEYFSETQRNKGNFPGRFSGRQFSNSRSEMNVSTLELGDSALYLCASSLYQGAKDYEQYFGPGTRLTVT.

This clonotype has just a few counts. The V gene is TRBV4-3, the J gene TRBJ2-5; D not certain. The CDR3 loop spans 16 amino acids. V shed 0 bases and J shed 1 base, with 12 bases lying between them. CDR1 is LGHNA, CDR2 YSLEER, per germline. CDR3 sequence reads: CASSQEIARSQETQYF. CDR3 in DNA: TGCGCCAGCAGCCAAGAAATCGCGAGGAGCCAAGAGACCCAGTACTTC.